This T cell receptor (beta chain) emerged from a study of blood T cell repertoires in COVID-19. As for the study in general: Both acute and convalescent COVID-19 samples were obtained from the United States, Italy and Spain. The cDNA or gDNA used as material had been derived from T cells, B-cell-depleted T cells, or PBMCs.

In the original workflow: Using reference gene primer amplification, nucleated cell counts were estimated. Using immunoSEQ multiplex PCR, the repertoire was profiled, and TCRdb retains in-frame clones only, with some absent. For V, J and clone size, that table is used; D and trimming come from the DNA. Among about 49,000 clones listed, roughly 82% were seen once. The CDR3 runs to 13 residues. Germline V CDR1 and CDR2: PRHDT, FYEKMQ (reference sequence). V was shortened by 5 bases and J by 2 bases, with 8 bases between the two germline ends. This TCR was sampled from a woman between 55 and 75 years old with acute or convalescent COVID-19. Sequenced input: peripheral blood. V usage is TRBV13 and J usage is TRBJ2-3, with a tentative D call TRBD2 (6 bases). The CDR3 reads CASSRDFTDTQYF. CDR3 DNA sequence: TGTGCCAGCAGCCGGGACTTCACAGATACGCAGTATTTT.